Listed below are T cell receptor beta chains from one sample, sequenced in a study of metastatic and nonmetastatic thyroid tumors. Through MiXCR, TCRdb re-clonotyped the PCR reads. This table has some 55,000 clones, 20% to 25% appearing once. Sequenced material: blood. The source of these receptors is a female donor with papillary thyroid cancer or a benign thyroid nodule (not recorded which). Some clones in this sample may be carry-over from other donors' samples. The CDR3 runs from the conserved cysteine through the conserved F or W. Fields, in order: D gene, clone size, V gene, J gene, CDR3 protein, CDR3 DNA. The D gene is left open where the match is weak. The size field is filled for only some rows; it gives once, few, many or a size class.

D: NA; size: many; V: TRBV19; J: TRBJ1-2; CDR3: CASSTPLFGYTF; DNA: TGTGCCAGCTCTACCCCCCTATTTGGCTACACCTTC
D: TRBD2; size: once; V: TRBV27; J: TRBJ2-5; CDR3: CASSLDGTNQETPHF; DNA: TGTGCCAGCAGTCTGGATGGGACTAACCAAGAGACCCCCCACTTC
D: NA; size: NA; V: TRBV19; J: TRBJ2-5; CDR3: CASTPACGLGETQYF; DNA: TGTGCCAGTACCCCAGCGTGTGGGTTAGGAGAGACCCAGTACTTC
D: NA; size: NA; V: TRBV5-6; J: TRBJ1-2; CDR3: CASSLMGHGLDYGYTF; DNA: TGTGCCAGCAGCTTGATGGGACATGGGTTGGACTATGGCTACACCTTC
D: TRBD2; size: many; V: TRBV6-4; J: TRBJ2-2; CDR3: CASSESPGGTGELFF; DNA: TGTGCCAGCAGTGAATCCCCCGGGGGGACCGGGGAGCTGTTTTTT
D: TRBD1; size: many; V: TRBV12-3/TRBV12-4; J: TRBJ1-6; CDR3: CASSSRGSPLHF; DNA: TGTGCCAGCAGTTCCAGGGGGTCACCCCTCCACTTT
D: NA; size: many; V: TRBV20-1; J: TRBJ2-7; CDR3: CSARAPSSYEQYF; DNA: TGCAGTGCTAGAGCACCGTCGTCCTACGAGCAGTACTTC
D: NA; size: many; V: TRBV2; J: TRBJ1-2; CDR3: CADPGKYVGNGPSGYTF; DNA: TGTGCCGATCCAGGGAAATATGTGGGAAACGGTCCTTCTGGCTACACCTTC
D: NA; size: many; V: TRBV6-6; J: TRBJ1-5; CDR3: CASSPILPGPGDISNQPQHF; DNA: TGTGCCAGCAGTCCCATCCTCCCCGGCCCAGGGGATATCAGCAATCAGCCCCAGCATTTT
D: NA; size: many; V: TRBV28; J: TRBJ2-3; CDR3: CASSPLSRATDTQYF; DNA: TGTGCCAGCAGCCCCCTTTCGCGGGCCACAGATACGCAGTATTTT
D: TRBD1; size: NA; V: TRBV5-1; J: TRBJ2-7; CDR3: CASSLAARGPGGQYF; DNA: TGCGCCAGCAGCTTGGCCGCCAGGGGGCCAGGCGGGCAGTACTTC
D: NA; size: many; V: TRBV6-8; J: TRBJ2-7; CDR3: CASSYTPTKTYEQYF; DNA: TGTGCCAGCAGTTACACCCCGACAAAGACCTACGAGCAGTACTTC
D: NA; size: few; V: TRBV6-4; J: TRBJ2-3; CDR3: CASSGGDDTDTQYF; DNA: TGTGCCAGCAGCGGTGGGGACGACACAGATACGCAGTATTTT
D: TRBD1; size: few; V: TRBV19; J: TRBJ1-1; CDR3: CASTWTGAKNEAFF; DNA: TGTGCCAGTACTTGGACAGGGGCCAAAAATGAAGCTTTCTTT
D: NA; size: many; V: TRBV6-1; J: TRBJ1-5; CDR3: CASSESGNSNQPQHF; DNA: TGTGCCAGCAGTGAATCGGGAAATAGCAATCAGCCCCAGCATTTT
D: NA; size: many; V: TRBV5-5; J: TRBJ1-2; CDR3: CASSLKLGLGYTF; DNA: TGTGCCAGCAGCTTGAAACTAGGGCTAGGCTACACCTTC
D: NA; size: many; V: TRBV5-1; J: TRBJ2-1; CDR3: CASSLYGEVQFF; DNA: TGCGCCAGCAGCTTGTACGGAGAAGTGCAGTTCTTC
D: NA; size: many; V: TRBV11-2; J: TRBJ2-1; CDR3: CASSSGTFYNEQFF; DNA: TGTGCCAGCAGCTCCGGGACTTTTTACAATGAGCAGTTCTTC
D: NA; size: many; V: TRBV9; J: TRBJ1-2; CDR3: CASRTGNFGYTF; DNA: TGTGCCAGCCGGACGGGGAATTTTGGCTACACCTTC
D: NA; size: many; V: TRBV12-3/TRBV12-4; J: TRBJ1-6; CDR3: CASSLEGSPLHF; DNA: TGTGCCAGCAGTTTAGAGGGTTCACCCCTCCACTTT
D: TRBD1; size: many; V: TRBV27; J: TRBJ2-3; CDR3: CASSLYWTGGTDTQYF; DNA: TGTGCCAGCAGTTTATATTGGACAGGGGGCACAGATACGCAGTATTTT
D: TRBD1; size: NA; V: TRBV28; J: TRBJ1-5; CDR3: CARSLSLGTGSRQPQHF; DNA: TGTGCCCGCAGTTTATCACTCGGGACAGGTTCACGGCAGCCCCAGCATTTT
D: NA; size: many; V: TRBV6-1; J: TRBJ2-2; CDR3: CASRFSVNTGELFF; DNA: TGTGCCAGCAGATTTAGCGTGAACACCGGGGAGCTGTTTTTT
D: NA; size: many; V: TRBV11-2; J: TRBJ2-3; CDR3: CASSLVSDSTDTQYF; DNA: TGTGCCAGCAGCTTAGTATCAGATAGCACAGATACGCAGTATTTT
D: NA; size: many; V: TRBV30; J: TRBJ1-1; CDR3: CAWSAANTEAFF; DNA: TGTGCCTGGAGTGCAGCGAACACTGAAGCTTTCTTT
D: TRBD1; size: many; V: TRBV11-2; J: TRBJ1-1; CDR3: CASSPPGQVEAFF; DNA: TGTGCCAGCAGCCCACCGGGACAGGTTGAAGCTTTCTTT
D: NA; size: many; V: TRBV6-4; J: TRBJ1-4; CDR3: CASSLAETKEKLFF; DNA: TGTGCCAGCAGCCTGGCGGAGACGAAAGAAAAACTGTTTTTT
D: NA; size: many; V: TRBV7-3; J: TRBJ2-1; CDR3: CASSPQSRSYNEQFF; DNA: TGTGCCAGCAGCCCCCAGTCCCGCTCCTACAATGAGCAGTTCTTC
D: TRBD2; size: once; V: TRBV20-1; J: TRBJ2-6; CDR3: CSAYPEGGPRGANVLTF; DNA: TGCAGTGCCTACCCAGAGGGAGGGCCGCGAGGGGCTAACGTCCTGACTTTC
D: NA; size: NA; V: TRBV6-1; J: TRBJ2-7; CDR3: CASSDGYRSYEQYF; DNA: TGTGCCAGCAGTGATGGGTACAGGTCCTACGAGCAGTACTTC
D: TRBD1; size: many; V: TRBV18; J: TRBJ2-5; CDR3: CASSPRDSKETQYF; DNA: TGTGCCAGCTCACCGAGGGACAGCAAAGAGACCCAGTACTTC
D: TRBD1; size: many; V: TRBV27; J: TRBJ1-1; CDR3: CATRDRENTEAFF; DNA: TGTGCCACCAGAGACAGGGAGAACACTGAAGCTTTCTTT
D: TRBD1; size: many; V: TRBV10-3; J: TRBJ1-5; CDR3: CAINDRDRDQPQHF; DNA: TGTGCCATCAATGACAGGGACAGGGATCAGCCCCAGCATTTT
D: NA; size: many; V: TRBV24-1; J: TRBJ1-2; CDR3: CATKHRELSGGGKGYTF; DNA: TGTGCCACCAAACACAGGGAGCTAAGCGGTGGGGGGAAAGGCTACACCTTC